This paragraph reports one TCR beta chain. This CDR3 comprises 18 residues. CDR1 and CDR2 (germline): MGHRA, YSYEKL. With 5 bases clipped from V and 0 bases from J, the junction kept 12 bases outside the gene matches. This record comes from a study of blood T cell repertoires in COVID-19. Study information: The analysed material was cDNA or gDNA that came from T cells, B-cell-depleted T cells, or PBMCs.

Original handling: How many nucleated cells were present was estimated from reference gene primer amplification. Sequencing was performed with immunoSEQ multiplex PCR; in TCRdb, only in-frame clones are kept and a portion is missing. D and trimming come from the DNA, and the V and J calls and clone size come from that table. Of some 95,000 clones in the sample, more than 85% were seen once. This TCR came from a human donor with active COVID-19. The donor label of this sample is uncertain. V is TRBV4-1 and J is TRBJ2-4, with 8 bases aligning to TRBD1. Input material: peripheral blood. The CDR3, as DNA: TGCGCCAGCAGCGGACAGGGTTTGATCGCCGCAGCCAAAAACATTCAGTACTTC. Its protein is CASSGQGLIAAAKNIQYF.